This T cell receptor (beta chain) was recorded in a study of OX40 agonist ivuxolimab in advanced cancers. Libraries were prepared by immunoSEQ multiplex PCR; TCRdb keeps only in-frame clonotypes and omits some of them. The data contain about 77,000 clones, 80% to 90% of them singletons. The material was CD4+ or CD8+ T cells sorted from blood, obtained in a trial of the OX40 agonist ivuxolimab. The TCR originated in an adult with an advanced solid tumor such as melanoma, head and neck, liver or kidney cancer.

CDR3 amino acids: CASSIQGDYQPQHF. In DNA, the CDR3 is TGTGCCAGTAGTATACAGGGTGATTATCAGCCCCAGCATTTT. The chain is built from TRBV19 and TRBJ1-5, with a possible D match to TRBD1 (5 bases). The CDR3 totals 14 residues. The ends were cut back, 2 bases at V and 5 bases at J, with 10 bases in the middle. Germline V CDR1 and CDR2: LNHDA, SQIVND (reference sequence).